This TCR beta chain was sequenced for a study of T cells in Graves' hyperthyroidism and ophthalmopathy. This clonotype was observed at least ten times. Those with hyperthyroidism were 18 to 65 years old, newly diagnosed, and ill for under 2 months. Exclusion followed for patients with uncontrolled infection, other autoimmune disease, pregnancy or lactation. The CDR3 regions of TCR beta were amplified from RNA transcripts. HTBI primers were used for first-round RT-PCR of the TCR CDR3. From the multiplex PCR reads, TCRdb called clonotypes with MiXCR, one entry per CDR3 protein. The sample contains 75,000 to 100,000 distinct CDR3 sequences, around 52% of which appear only once. Sequencing was carried out using blood. This TCR was sampled from a woman aged 40 to 50 with Graves' hyperthyroidism.

The DNA for the CDR3 is TGTGCCAGCAGTGAAACGCGAACAGGGGGCGGCACAGATACGCAGTATTTT. As protein: CASSETRTGGGTDTQYF. V and J are TRBV2 and TRBJ2-3, with 9 bases identical to TRBD1. Germline V gene data show CDR1 as SNHLY and CDR2 as FYNNEI. Germline trimming cut 2 bases from V and 1 base from J; bases unmatched to any gene: 7. This CDR3 region has 17 residues.